Listed below are T cell receptor beta chains from one sample, sequenced in a study of identical twins. TCRdb re-derived calls from the 5' RACE reads in MiXCR, one entry per CDR3 protein. The sample holds about 700,000 distinct CDR3 sequences, 8% to 9% seen once. The sample was also linked to a second study, of yellow fever vaccine responses in identical twins.

The sample consisted of PBMCs. Source of these receptors: a young woman in good health. Both conserved end residues are part of each CDR3. The order of the fields is CDR3 protein, CDR3 DNA, clone size, V gene, J gene, D gene. The D gene is left open where the match is weak. Rows may omit the clone size; those that give it use once, few, many or a size class.

CASRAGGDMRTQYF	TGTGCCAGCAGAGCTGGAGGAGATATGAGAACCCAGTACTTC	.	TRBV6-1	TRBJ2-5	.
CASSQDSGGNEQFF	TGTGCCAGCAGCCAGGATTCTGGAGGTAATGAGCAGTTCTTC	many	TRBV4-2	TRBJ2-1	.
CASSQAAGTGQSYEQYF	TGCGCCAGCAGCCAAGCGGCCGGGACAGGCCAATCCTACGAGCAGTACTTC	few	TRBV4-3	TRBJ2-7	TRBD1
CASSQQPGISYEQYF	TGCGCCAGCAGCCAGCAACCAGGGATCTCCTACGAGCAGTACTTC	.	TRBV4-3	TRBJ2-7	.
CASSPRTSGGTRELFF	TGTGCCAGCAGTCCACGGACTAGCGGGGGGACAAGGGAGCTGTTTTTT	.	TRBV6-2/TRBV6-3	TRBJ2-2	TRBD2
CASSLSRGRQETQYF	TGCGCCAGCAGCCTGTCGAGGGGGCGCCAAGAGACCCAGTACTTC	many	TRBV5-1	TRBJ2-5	TRBD1
CASSQLPGLSSYNEQFF	TGTGCCAGCAGCCAGCTGCCCGGGCTGAGCTCCTACAATGAGCAGTTCTTC	.	TRBV3-1	TRBJ2-1	.
CASSQGGQIYEQYF	TGTGCCAGCAGCCAAGGGGGACAGATCTACGAGCAGTACTTC	few	TRBV4-2	TRBJ2-7	TRBD1
CASSLPFEQFF	TGTGCCAGCAGCCTTCCTTTCGAGCAGTTCTTC	few	TRBV11-2	TRBJ2-1	.
CASRPSGGINTGELFF	TGTGCCAGCCGGCCTAGCGGGGGGATCAACACCGGGGAGCTGTTTTTT	.	TRBV27	TRBJ2-2	TRBD2
CASSFRGVPYNEQFF	TGTGCCAGCAGCTTCAGGGGTGTTCCTTACAATGAGCAGTTCTTC	.	TRBV7-8	TRBJ2-1	.
CASSGKHGQYGYTF	TGCGCCAGCAGCGGAAAGCATGGGCAATATGGCTACACCTTC	many	TRBV5-1	TRBJ1-2	.
CASSQRWTSPTTYEQYF	TGTGCCAGTAGTCAACGGTGGACTAGCCCCACAACCTACGAGCAGTACTTC	few	TRBV19	TRBJ2-7	TRBD2
CASSEDPLSSYNEQFF	TGTGCCAGCAGTGAAGATCCACTGAGCTCCTACAATGAGCAGTTCTTC	few	TRBV2	TRBJ2-1	.
CSADGQQVNTEAFF	TGCAGTGCTGACGGACAGCAGGTGAACACTGAAGCTTTCTTT	.	TRBV20-1	TRBJ1-1	.
CASSWGGVGQPQHF	TGTGCCAGCAGCTGGGGCGGGGTGGGTCAGCCCCAGCATTTT	.	TRBV7-9	TRBJ1-5	.
CAISESYEGAGYTF	TGTGCCATCAGTGAGTCATATGAGGGCGCTGGCTACACCTTC	many	TRBV10-3	TRBJ1-2	.
CSTRDREKTDTQYF	TGCAGCACAAGGGACAGGGAAAAAACTGACACGCAGTATTTT	.	TRBV29-1	TRBJ2-3	TRBD1
CASSFAGALYTEAFF	TGTGCCAGCAGTTTTGCAGGGGCCCTTTACACTGAAGCTTTCTTT	many	TRBV12-3/TRBV12-4	TRBJ1-1	.
CASSGGQNYNEQFF	TGTGCCAGCAGTGGGGGACAGAACTACAATGAGCAGTTCTTC	.	TRBV6-1	TRBJ2-1	TRBD1